Listed here are 18 T cell receptor beta chains from one sample, sequenced in a study of Ad26.COV2.S vaccination and SARS-CoV-2 variants. Some clones are missing from TCRdb's copy, which holds only in-frame ones; the method was immunoSEQ multiplex PCR. This table holds about 320,000 clones, about 90% found once. The treatment: about 20 received Ad26.COV2.S at low or high dose, single or two shots; 5 received placebo; per-sample allocation not given. Sampling happened 63 days after the first vaccine or placebo injection. This material consisted of peripheral blood, taken in a trial of Ad26.COV2.S vaccine versus placebo. The receptors were sampled from a person aged 18-60 years who received the Ad26.COV2.S COVID-19 vaccine or a placebo.

The chain links TRBV7-9 to TRBJ1-3, with D possibly matching TRBD1 (6 bases). Trimming left V 5 bases short and J 1 base short, with 18 bases between. The CDR3 length is 17 residues. CDR1 is SEHNR and CDR2 is FQNEAQ in the germline V gene (reference sequence). The CDR3: CASSLKITGTSGNTIYF. Here the CDR3 DNA reads TGTGCCAGCAGCCTGAAGATAACAGGGACTTCTGGAAACACCATATATTTT.

This clone came up once. The rearrangement uses TRBV7-2 and TRBJ2-2, with 7 bases lining up with TRBD1. The V segment lost 2 bases and the J segment 2 bases; nucleotides outside the gene matches: 11. Per germline, CDR1 SGHTA and CDR2 FQGNSA. The CDR3 runs 18 residues. CDR3: CASSLRTRDSHNTGELFF. DNA for the CDR3: TGTGCCAGCAGCTTAAGAACCCGGGACAGCCATAACACCGGGGAGCTGTTTTTT.

This clone was picked up a small number of times. This sequence joins TRBV9 and TRBJ1-1; possible D gene TRBD1, 5 bases. Germline-derived CDR1 and CDR2 are SGDLS and YYNGEE. The CDR3 loop spans 13 amino acids. Trimming left V 4 bases short and J 6 bases short, with 13 bases between. The CDR3 spells CASSPGAGPEAFF. DNA of the CDR3: TGTGCCAGCAGCCCCGGGGCAGGCCCTGAAGCTTTCTTT.

The chain employs TRBV2 and TRBJ1-1, with D tentatively TRBD1 (6 bases). Germline CDR1 reads SNHLY; CDR2 reads FYNNEI. Trimming cost V 6 bases and J 2 bases, with 19 bases left between them. The CDR3 spans 16 residues. The CDR3 sequence: CASRGGGRGINTEAFF. The CDR3 DNA is TGTGCCAGCAGGGGAGGGGGACGGGGTATTAACACTGAAGCTTTCTTT.

This chain joins TRBV4-3 and TRBJ2-1; D gene unclear. The CDR3 extends over 13 amino acids. Germline assignment: CDR1 LGHNA and CDR2 YSLEER. Trimming shortened V by 1 base and J by 9 bases, and 10 bases separated the two germline ends. CDR3 sequence reads: CASSQAWAAEQFF. The CDR3 coding sequence is TGCGCCAGCAGCCAAGCCTGGGCGGCTGAGCAGTTCTTC.

The chain carries TRBV7-8 and TRBJ1-3; D is unclear. Per germline, CDR1 SGHVS and CDR2 FQNEAQ. Trimming left V 3 bases short and J 3 bases short, with 6 bases between. This CDR3 has 13 amino acids. This chain's CDR3 is CASSFKLGNTIYF. For the CDR3, the DNA is TGTGCCAGCAGCTTTAAGCTTGGAAACACCATATATTTT. The full variable domain, with the rest looked up from reference TRBV7-8 and TRBJ1-3, is GAGVSQSPRYKVAKRGQDVALRCDPISGHVSLFWYQQALGQGPEFLTYFQNEAQLDKSGLPSDRFFAERPEGSVSTLKIQRTQQEDSAVYLCASSFKLGNTIYFGEGSWLTVV.

This clone was counted a few times. The chain combines TRBV27 with TRBJ2-7; TRBD2 agrees at 8 bases. In germline, CDR1 is MNHEY, CDR2 SMNVEV (reference sequence). V gave up 0 bases and J gave up 7 bases; unmatched junction bases: 8. This CDR3 spans 15 amino acids. This CDR3 reads CASSLSAGGVGEQYV. The CDR3 DNA sequence: TGTGCCAGCAGTTTATCCGCGGGGGGCGTGGGGGAGCAGTACGTC.

V usage is TRBV2 and J usage is TRBJ1-5; no reliable D call. In germline, CDR1 is SNHLY, CDR2 FYNNEI. The CDR3 is 15 residues long. V was clipped by 1 base and J by 3 bases, with 10 bases between them. In DNA form, the CDR3 reads TGTGCCAGCAGTGAAGAGACCTCAAACAATCAGCCCCAGCATTTT. Protein sequence: CASSEETSNNQPQHF.

This chain connects TRBV5-1 to TRBJ2-1; TRBD1 aligns across 8 bases. The junction had 4 bases not matched to a gene; V was cut back by 1 base and J by 7 bases. CDR1 is SGHRS and CDR2 is YFSETQ in the germline V gene. The CDR3 is made up of 14 amino acids. CDR3 loop: CASSLQGALNEQFF. The CDR3 DNA is TGCGCCAGCAGCTTGCAGGGGGCCCTAAATGAGCAGTTCTTC.

This chain uses TRBV5-1 with TRBJ2-1; the D gene is possibly TRBD2 (6 bases). V gave up 6 bases and J gave up 10 bases, with 11 bases separating them. The CDR3 is 11 amino acids. Germline V lookup: CDR1 SGHRS, CDR2 YFSETQ. The CDR3 loop is CASNLSGEQFF. The CDR3 nucleotides are TGCGCCAGCAACCTTAGCGGCGAGCAGTTCTTC.

The chain recombines TRBV27 with TRBJ2-2; no clear D. CDR3 length: 14 residues. Germline lookup yields CDR1 MNHEY and CDR2 SMNVEV (reference sequence). Trimming shortened V by 4 bases and J by 5 bases, and 11 bases separated the two germline ends. In DNA, the CDR3 is TGTGCCAGCAGTTCAGGAGCGAGGACCGGGGAGCTGTTTTTT. It translates to CASSSGARTGELFF.

The chain couples TRBV19 to TRBJ1-1, with D possibly matching TRBD1 (5 bases). CDR1 and CDR2 from the germline V gene are LNHDA and SQIVND (reference sequence). This CDR3 has 13 amino acids. The V end lost 3 bases, the J end lost 5 bases, and 10 bases lay between the germline ends. CDR3 in DNA: TGTGCCAGTAGTATTGTCAGGGAAACTGAAGCTTTCTTT. As protein: CASSIVRETEAFF.

The gene calls are TRBV5-1 and TRBJ2-6; a weak D match, TRBD1 (5 bases). Trimming stripped 8 bases from V and 0 bases from J, with 12 bases between. This CDR3 comprises 15 residues. Per the germline V gene, CDR1 is SGHRS and CDR2 is YFSETQ. DNA for the CDR3: TGCGCCAGAAAACAGGACGACTCTGGGGCCAACGTCCTGACTTTC. Its protein is CARKQDDSGANVLTF.

The chain uses TRBV1 and TRBJ2-1; the table assigns TRBD2, which was not confirmed against the DNA. TRBV1 is shown as a pseudogene. This CDR3 comprises 17 residues. The CDR3 DNA is TGCACCAGCAGCCAAGATGGGGGTAGCGGGGGGCAGGGTGAGCAGTTCTTC. Translation: CTSSQDGGSGGQGEQFF.

In this sample, this clone turned up a few times. V is TRBV6-2 or TRBV6-3 and J is TRBJ2-1; TRBD1 or TRBD2 may be the D gene (5 bases each). Germline loops: CDR1 MNHEY, CDR2 SVGEGT. Trimming took 6 bases from V and 2 from J, leaving 14 bases between them. This CDR3 spans 15 amino acids. CDR3 in amino acids: CASSPHRDPYNEQFF. Here the CDR3 DNA reads TGTGCCAGCAGCCCCCACCGGGACCCCTACAATGAGCAGTTCTTC.

This clone has a single count. V gene TRBV7-8 combines with J gene TRBJ2-7; D is perhaps TRBD1 or TRBD2 (5 bases each). The germline gives CDR1 SGHVS, CDR2 FQNEAQ. V lost 0 bases to trimming and J lost 6 bases, with 9 bases between them. The CDR3 contains 13 residues. CDR3 sequence reads: CASSLARGSEQYV. The CDR3 region has the DNA TGTGCCAGCAGCTTAGCCCGGGGCTCCGAGCAGTACGTC.

The rearrangement links TRBV4-2 to TRBJ2-5, with no clear D. CDR1 is LGHNA, CDR2 YNFKEQ, per germline. Trimming removed 0 bases at V and 5 bases at J, with 19 bases between. The CDR3 covers 17 residues. The CDR3 nucleotides are TGTGCCAGCAGCCAAGATCTCGGGCCCGGTGGACGGGAGACCCAGTACTTC. It is translated as CASSQDLGPGGRETQYF.

V usage is TRBV11-3 and J usage is TRBJ2-1, with D possibly TRBD1 on 5 matching bases. The CDR3 runs to 14 residues. V was clipped by 5 bases and J by 3 bases, with 11 bases between them. The germline V gene has CDR1 SGHNT and CDR2 YENEEA. CDR3 in amino acids: CASSAPQGYNEQFF. CDR3 coding DNA: TGTGCCAGCAGCGCGCCCCAGGGCTACAATGAGCAGTTCTTC.